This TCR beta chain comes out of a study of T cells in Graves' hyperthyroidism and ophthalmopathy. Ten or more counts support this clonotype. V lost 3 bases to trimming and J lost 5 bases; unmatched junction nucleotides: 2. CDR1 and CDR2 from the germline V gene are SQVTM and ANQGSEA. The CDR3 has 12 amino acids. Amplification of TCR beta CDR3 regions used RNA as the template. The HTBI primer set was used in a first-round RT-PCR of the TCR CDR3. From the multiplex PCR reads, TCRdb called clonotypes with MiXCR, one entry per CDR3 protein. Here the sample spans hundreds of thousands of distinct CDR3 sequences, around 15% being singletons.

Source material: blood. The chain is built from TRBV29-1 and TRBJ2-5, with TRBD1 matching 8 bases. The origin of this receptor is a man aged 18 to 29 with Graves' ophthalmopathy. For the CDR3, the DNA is TGCAGCGTTGAGACAGGGGAGGAGACCCAGTACTTC. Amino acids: CSVETGEETQYF.